This TCR beta chain came from a study of Graves' ophthalmopathy and Graves' hyperthyroidism. The TCR beta CDR3 regions underwent amplification from RNA transcripts. Investigators did first-round RT-PCR with HTBI primers, then second-round multiplex PCR. A single record per CDR3 protein comes from TCRdb applying MiXCR to the multiplex PCR reads. The table has about 230,000 distinct CDR3 sequences, approximately 42% seen once. V lost 4 bases to trimming and J lost 8 bases, with 18 bases between them. Germline V lookup: CDR1 SGHDT, CDR2 YYEEEE. This CDR3 has 14 amino acids. The clonotype was recovered from an adult man with Graves' ophthalmopathy. V usage is TRBV5-6 and J usage is TRBJ1-1; possible D gene TRBD1, 6 bases. The specimen sequenced was peripheral blood. The CDR3 loop is CASSPGHSGSEAFF. CDR3 in DNA: TGTGCCAGCAGCCCGGGACATTCAGGCTCAGAAGCTTTCTTT.